This is a list of T cell receptor beta chains from one sample in a study of OX40 agonist ivuxolimab in advanced cancers. Assay: immunoSEQ multiplex PCR; the TCRdb copy retains only in-frame clones and omits some. The profile shows about 77,000 clones, about four fifths of them singletons. The sequencing used CD4+ or CD8+ T cells sorted from blood, collected in a trial of the OX40 agonist ivuxolimab. Receptors were obtained from an adult with an advanced solid tumor such as melanoma, head and neck, liver or kidney cancer. The CDR3 runs from the conserved cysteine through the conserved F or W. The D gene is left open where the match is weak. Some rows mark clone size as missing; the rest say once, few, many or name a class of expanded clone.

clone_size j_call d_call v_call cdr3_nt cdr3_aa
few TRBJ1-4 . TRBV4-2 TGTGCCAGCAGCCAAGCTCCGGGGGTCGGGGAAAAACTGTTTTTT CASSQAPGVGEKLFF
. TRBJ2-7 TRBD1 TRBV2 TGTGCCAGCAGCTCGGGACAGATCTACGAGCAGTACTTC CASSSGQIYEQYF
. TRBJ2-5 . TRBV19 TGTGCCAGTAGTATCCGGCAGACATCGGTAGAGACCCAGTACTTC CASSIRQTSVETQYF
. TRBJ1-2 . TRBV19 TGTGCCAGTAACCCCACAAATTTTAACTATGGCTACACCTTC CASNPTNFNYGYTF
once TRBJ2-3 . TRBV19 TGTGCCAGTAGCCAGTCCGATACGCAGTATTTT CASSQSDTQYF
. TRBJ1-5 . TRBV6-6 TGTGCCAGCAGTGCAGGGGACCAGCCCCAGCATTTT CASSAGDQPQHF
. TRBJ2-1 . TRBV20-1 TGCAGTGCTAGCGGTGGGGAGCAGTTCTTC CSASGGEQFF
. TRBJ1-1 TRBD1 TRBV5-3 TGTGCCAGTCCCCGGCAGGGGGCGATGAACACTGAAGCTTTCTTT CASPRQGAMNTEAFF
few TRBJ1-6 . TRBV5-4 TGTGCCAGCAGCTTTAATTCGGGGATCTCACCCCTCCACTTT CASSFNSGISPLHF
. TRBJ2-1 . TRBV4-1 TGCGCCAGCAGCCCCAGGGACGGTTCCTACAATGAGCAGTTCTTC CASSPRDGSYNEQFF
. TRBJ2-7 TRBD1 TRBV11-2 TGTGCCAGCAGCCCGACAGGGGGGGTAATATATAACGAGCAGTACTTC CASSPTGGVIYNEQYF
once TRBJ2-3 TRBD2 TRBV4-1 TGCGCCAGCAGCCAACTTAGACTAGCGGGAGGAGATACGCAGTATTTT CASSQLRLAGGDTQYF
. TRBJ2-1 . TRBV7-2 TGTGCCAGCAGCTTAGTCGGCGGTTACAATGAGCAGTTCTTC CASSLVGGYNEQFF
. TRBJ1-2 TRBD1 TRBV5-6 TGTGCCAGCAGCTCCCGAGACAGGGACTACTATGGCTACACCTTC CASSSRDRDYYGYTF
. TRBJ1-1 TRBD1 TRBV9 TGTGCCAGCAGCCACGGACAGGGGGTGGGTGAAGCTTTCTTT CASSHGQGVGEAFF
. TRBJ2-1 TRBD1 TRBV4-1 TGCGCCAGCAGCCAAGATAAAAGGGCGGCAGGGGGAAATGAGCAGTTCTTC CASSQDKRAAGGNEQFF
. TRBJ1-3 TRBD1 TRBV7-2 TGTGCCAGCAGCCCCCAGGGGGCAAATGGAAACACCATATATTTT CASSPQGANGNTIYF
. TRBJ1-4 . TRBV7-8 TGTGCCAGCAGCTTAGGGAGGGGACCCCGTGATGAAAAACTGTTTTTT CASSLGRGPRDEKLFF
. TRBJ2-5 TRBD1 TRBV11-2 TGTGCCAGCAGCTTCCCGGGACAGCTCGGGGCCCAGTACTTC CASSFPGQLGAQYF
. TRBJ1-5 . TRBV4-1 TGCGCCAGCAGCCAGGACCGGGGCTTGAATCAGCCCCAGCATTTT CASSQDRGLNQPQHF
. TRBJ2-1 . TRBV5-4 TGTGCCAGCAGCTTAGGGGCGCGGAATGAGCAGTTCTTC CASSLGARNEQFF
. TRBJ1-2 . TRBV7-2 TGTGCCAGCAGCTTAGGAGGGAACTATGGCTACACCTTC CASSLGGNYGYTF
. TRBJ2-3 . TRBV29-1 TGCAGCGTTGACGGGTCGTCAGGGTCAGATACGCAGTATTTT CSVDGSSGSDTQYF
. TRBJ1-2 . TRBV14 TGTGCCAGCAGCCAAGATGGGCGGGTTTATGGCTACACCTTC CASSQDGRVYGYTF
. TRBJ2-2 . TRBV4-1 TGCGCCAGCAGCCCCACTTCGAACACCGGGGAGCTGTTTTTT CASSPTSNTGELFF
. TRBJ1-5 . TRBV5-6 TGTGCCAGCAGCCAACAGGACCGCGAGGGGCCCCAGCATTTT CASSQQDREGPQHF
. TRBJ2-3 . TRBV28 TGTGCCCATGGAAAGACAGATACGCAGTATTTT CAHGKTDTQYF
. TRBJ1-5 . TRBV28 TGTGCCAGCAGGCCTCCAGGGGGCAATCAGCCCCAGCATTTT CASRPPGGNQPQHF
. TRBJ2-1 TRBD1 TRBV19 TGTGCCAGTAGTCTCGTTGCGGGCAGGGGGTATAATGAGCAGTTCTTC CASSLVAGRGYNEQFF
. TRBJ2-7 . TRBV10-1 TGCGCCAGCAGTGAGTCGCCCAGGGGAGACTACGAGCAGTACTTC CASSESPRGDYEQYF
. TRBJ1-2 . TRBV6-6 TGTGCCAGCAATACGGCAGGCAGGGGCTATGGCTACACCTTC CASNTAGRGYGYTF
. TRBJ2-3 . TRBV10-3 TGTGCCATCAGTGTCCAGGGCACAGATACGCAGTATTTT CAISVQGTDTQYF
. TRBJ2-7 . TRBV4-3 TGCGCCAGCAGCCAGATTAGCGGATCAAGCTCCTACGAGCAGTACTTC CASSQISGSSSYEQYF
. TRBJ1-1 . TRBV9 TGTGCCAGCAGCGTATACCGACCGAACACTGAAGCTTTCTTT CASSVYRPNTEAFF
. TRBJ2-2 . TRBV6-1 TGTGCCAGCAGTGAAGCGGGGGGCACCGGGGAGCTGTTTTTT CASSEAGGTGELFF
. TRBJ2-7 . TRBV7-2 TGTGCCAGCAGCTTAGAAGGGGGTAGAGGGCCATTTTCTATCTACGAGCAGTACTTC CASSLEGGRGPFSIYEQYF
. TRBJ1-1 . TRBV18 TGTGCCAGCTCACCTAACAGGGACACTGAAGCTTTCTTT CASSPNRDTEAFF
. TRBJ2-1 . TRBV4-2 TGTGCCAGCAGCCAAGATGTGAATGAGCAGTTCTTC CASSQDVNEQFF
few TRBJ1-5 TRBD1 TRBV6-5 TGTGCCAGCAATTTAGGGGGCCCGGGCGGTCAGCCCCAGCATTTT CASNLGGPGGQPQHF
once TRBJ2-7 . TRBV6-1 TGTGCCAGCAGTGAGGCCGGAGGGGGCTACTACGAGCAGTACTTC CASSEAGGGYYEQYF
. TRBJ2-1 TRBD2 TRBV11-3 TGTGCCAGCAGCTTAGTAAGGCTAGCGGGAGGGCCGGATAATGAGCAGTTCTTC CASSLVRLAGGPDNEQFF
once TRBJ1-1 . TRBV2 TGTGCCAGCATGGGAGGCTACACTGAAGCTTTCTTT CASMGGYTEAFF
once TRBJ2-3 TRBD2 TRBV11-2 TGTGCCAGCAGCTTAGAGGGGGGGAACACAGATACGCAGTATTTT CASSLEGGNTDTQYF
. TRBJ1-2 TRBD1 TRBV5-1 TGCGCCAGCAGCTTGGGTGGACAGGGATTCCCGGAGAACACCTTC CASSLGGQGFPENTF
. TRBJ2-1 . TRBV7-6 TGTGCCAGCAGCGGGTTGGGGGCAAGGTCCTACAATGAGCAGTTCTTC CASSGLGARSYNEQFF
. TRBJ1-1 . TRBV14 TGTGCCAGCAGCCAAGATGTGGGGGGCACTGAAGCTTTCTTT CASSQDVGGTEAFF
once TRBJ1-1 . TRBV30 TGTGTCTGGAGTGGGACCTCGGTCTCTGAAGCTTTCTTT CVWSGTSVSEAFF
few TRBJ2-2 TRBD2 TRBV5-5 TGTGCCAGCAGCTCTACCGGGACTAGCGGGGAGCTGTTTTTT CASSSTGTSGELFF
few TRBJ2-7 . TRBV5-1 TGCGCCAGCAGCTATGCCTACGAGCAGTACTTC CASSYAYEQYF
. TRBJ2-3 . TRBV5-1 TGCGCCAGCATGGACAGCTCTAGCACAGATACGCAGTATTTT CASMDSSSTDTQYF
. TRBJ2-2 . TRBV7-2 TGTGCCAGCAGCTTCGGCAAGAACACCGGGGAGCTGTTTTTT CASSFGKNTGELFF
. TRBJ2-7 . TRBV6-5 TGTGCCAGCAGTTACTCCTCCGGGACCCCCTCCTACGAGCAGTACTTC CASSYSSGTPSYEQYF
. TRBJ1-5 . TRBV2 TGTGCCAGCAGTGAATGGGGCAGAAATCAGCCCCAGCATTTT CASSEWGRNQPQHF
. TRBJ2-4 . TRBV7-2 TGTGCCAGCAGCTTAAATAATAACATTCAGTACTTC CASSLNNNIQYF
. TRBJ1-2 . TRBV5-5 TGTGCCAGTCGCGAGGGTCCTAACTATGGCTACACCTTC CASREGPNYGYTF
. TRBJ1-1 TRBD1 TRBV7-9 TGTGCCAGCAGCCCCGGACAGGGGGGTAGTACTGAAGCTTTCTTT CASSPGQGGSTEAFF
. TRBJ2-1 TRBD2 TRBV5-6 TGTGCCAGCAGCCCGACTAGCGGGAGGGAGTTCTTC CASSPTSGREFF